This T cell receptor (beta chain) stems from a study of cytomegalovirus exposure and HLA in healthy donors. General study results and limits: Cytomegalovirus association was listed for 170 or so TCR beta chains.

CDR1 is PRHDT and CDR2 is FYEKMQ in the germline V gene (reference sequence). The V segment lost 3 bases and the J segment 1 base; nucleotides outside the gene matches: 5. The CDR3 extends over 17 amino acids. In regard to this clone: What it binds is unknown.

Libraries were prepared by immunoSEQ multiplex PCR; TCRdb keeps only in-frame clonotypes and omits some of them. The sample consists of about 60,000 clones, around nine tenths of them appearing once. The material sequenced was PBMCs. The receptor was isolated from a young man in good health and CMV-seronegative. V is TRBV13 and J is TRBJ2-3; TRBD2 aligns across 12 bases. The CDR3 DNA sequence: TGTGCCAGCAGCTTTAGACTAGCGGGAGAGCGCACAGATACGCAGTATTTT. It codes for CASSFRLAGERTDTQYF.